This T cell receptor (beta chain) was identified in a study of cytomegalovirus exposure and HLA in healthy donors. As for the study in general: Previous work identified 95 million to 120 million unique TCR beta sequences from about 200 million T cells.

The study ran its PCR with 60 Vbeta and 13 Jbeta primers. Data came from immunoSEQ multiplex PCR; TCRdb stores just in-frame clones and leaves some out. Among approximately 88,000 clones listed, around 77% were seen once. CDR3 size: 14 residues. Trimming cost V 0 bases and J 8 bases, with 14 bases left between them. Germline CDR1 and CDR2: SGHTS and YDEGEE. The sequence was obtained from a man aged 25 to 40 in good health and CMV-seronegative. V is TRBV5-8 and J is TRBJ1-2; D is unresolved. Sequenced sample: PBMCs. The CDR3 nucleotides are TGTGCCAGCAGCTTGGTGACGTCGGGTCTCGGCTACACCTTC. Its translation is CASSLVTSGLGYTF.